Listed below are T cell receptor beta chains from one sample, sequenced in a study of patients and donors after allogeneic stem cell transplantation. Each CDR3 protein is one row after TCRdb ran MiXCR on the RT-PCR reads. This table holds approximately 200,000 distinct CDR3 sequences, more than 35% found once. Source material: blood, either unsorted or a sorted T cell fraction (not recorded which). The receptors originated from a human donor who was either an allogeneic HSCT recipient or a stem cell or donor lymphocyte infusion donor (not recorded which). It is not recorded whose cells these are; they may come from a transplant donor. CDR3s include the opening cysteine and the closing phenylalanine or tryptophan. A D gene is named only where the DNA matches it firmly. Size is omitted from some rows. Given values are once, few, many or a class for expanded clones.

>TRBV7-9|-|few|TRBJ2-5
CASSLAGTFQETQYF
TGTGCCAGCAGCCTCGCCGGGACATTTCAAGAGACCCAGTACTTC
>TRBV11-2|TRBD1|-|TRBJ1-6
CASSPADRGNSPLHF
TGTGCCAGCAGCCCCGCGGACAGGGGAAATTCACCCCTCCACTTT
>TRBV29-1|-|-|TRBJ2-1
CSVEGQSSYNEQFF
TGCAGCGTCGAAGGACAGAGCTCCTACAATGAGCAGTTCTTC
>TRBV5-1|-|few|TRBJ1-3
CASSFSPGRISGNTIYF
TGCGCCAGCAGCTTTTCACCGGGACGGATCTCTGGAAACACCATATATTTT
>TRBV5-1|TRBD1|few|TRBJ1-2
CASSPDRAGYGYTF
TGCGCCAGCAGCCCGGACAGGGCGGGCTATGGCTACACCTTC
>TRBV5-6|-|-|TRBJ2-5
CASSPGGGQIQETQYF
TGTGCCAGCAGCCCCGGGGGCGGACAGATTCAAGAGACCCAGTACTTC
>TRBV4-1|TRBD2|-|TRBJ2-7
CASSRQPTSGSYEQYF
TGCGCCAGCAGCCGCCAACCAACTAGCGGCTCCTACGAGCAGTACTTC
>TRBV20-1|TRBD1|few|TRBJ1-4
CSARPGQVYEKLFF
TGCAGTGCTAGACCCGGACAGGTTTATGAAAAACTGTTTTTT
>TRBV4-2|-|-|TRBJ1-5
CASSQVARGSGQPQHF
TGTGCCAGCAGCCAAGTTGCCAGGGGCAGTGGTCAGCCCCAGCATTTT
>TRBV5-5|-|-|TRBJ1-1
CASSANVGVVAFF
TGTGCCAGCAGCGCGAATGTGGGGGTCGTAGCTTTCTTT
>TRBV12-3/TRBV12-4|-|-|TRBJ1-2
CASRLFGGARDYGYTF
TGTGCCAGCAGGTTATTTGGGGGGGCGCGGGACTATGGCTACACCTTC
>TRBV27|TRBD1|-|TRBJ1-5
CASSHDRDNQPQHF
TGTGCCAGCAGCCACGACAGGGACAATCAGCCCCAGCATTTT
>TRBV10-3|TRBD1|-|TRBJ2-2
CAIGGQATGELFF
TGTGCCATCGGCGGACAGGCGACCGGGGAGCTGTTTTTT
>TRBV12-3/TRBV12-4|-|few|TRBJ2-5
CASSLSAAYQETQYF
TGTGCCAGCAGTTTGAGCGCAGCTTACCAAGAGACCCAGTACTTC
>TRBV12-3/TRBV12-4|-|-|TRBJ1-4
CASSNLGTWDEKLFF
TGTGCCAGCAGTAACCTCGGGACGTGGGATGAAAAACTGTTTTTT
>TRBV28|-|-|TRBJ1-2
CASSLPYRAGGYTF
TGTGCCAGCAGTTTACCTTACAGGGCTGGGGGCTACACCTTC
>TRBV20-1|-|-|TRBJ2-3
CSARDLAPGADTQYF
TGCAGTGCTAGAGACTTGGCCCCGGGTGCAGATACGCAGTATTTT
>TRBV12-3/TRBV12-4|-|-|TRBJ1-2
CASSLTTKGYGYTF
TGTGCCAGCAGTCTAACGACAAAAGGCTATGGCTACACCTTC
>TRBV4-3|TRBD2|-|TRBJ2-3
CASSQGGPQSGGADTQYF
TGCGCCAGCAGCCAAGGGGGGCCCCAAAGCGGGGGGGCCGATACGCAGTATTTT
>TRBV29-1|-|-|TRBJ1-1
CSVEDVRGTEAFF
TGCAGCGTTGAAGATGTTAGGGGCACTGAAGCTTTCTTT
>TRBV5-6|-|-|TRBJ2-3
CASSLTPGETDTQYF
TGTGCCAGCAGCTTAACTCCAGGGGAAACAGATACGCAGTATTTT
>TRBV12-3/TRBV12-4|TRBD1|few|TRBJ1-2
CASSPRGGFYGYTF
TGTGCCAGCAGTCCCAGGGGGGGGTTCTATGGCTACACCTTC
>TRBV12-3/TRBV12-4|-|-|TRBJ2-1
CASSFGEVTGNEQFF
TGTGCCAGCAGTTTTGGGGAAGTCACGGGAAATGAGCAGTTCTTC
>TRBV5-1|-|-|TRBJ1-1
CASSLVSPGQNTEAFF
TGCGCCAGCAGCTTGGTTTCCCCAGGACAGAACACTGAAGCTTTCTTT
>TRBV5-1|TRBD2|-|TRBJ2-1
CASSLAESGAYNEQFF
TGCGCCAGCAGCTTAGCGGAAAGCGGGGCGTACAATGAGCAGTTCTTC